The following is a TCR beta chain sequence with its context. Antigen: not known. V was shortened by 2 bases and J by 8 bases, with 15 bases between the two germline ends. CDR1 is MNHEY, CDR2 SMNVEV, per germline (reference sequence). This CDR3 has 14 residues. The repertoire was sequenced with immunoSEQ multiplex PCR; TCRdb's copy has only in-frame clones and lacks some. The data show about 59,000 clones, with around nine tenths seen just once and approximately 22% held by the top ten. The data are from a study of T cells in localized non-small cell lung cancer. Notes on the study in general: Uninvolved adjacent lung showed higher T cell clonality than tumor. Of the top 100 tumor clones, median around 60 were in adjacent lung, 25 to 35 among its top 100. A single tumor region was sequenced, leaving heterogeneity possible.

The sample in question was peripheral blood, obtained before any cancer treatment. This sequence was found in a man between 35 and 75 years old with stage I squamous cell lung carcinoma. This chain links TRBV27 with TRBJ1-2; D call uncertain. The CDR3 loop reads CASSLLIGKGGYTF. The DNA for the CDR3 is TGTGCCAGCAGTTTACTTATTGGAAAGGGCGGCTACACCTTC.